What follows are 11 T cell receptor beta chains derived from one specimen sequenced in a study of shared clonotypes between healthy human individuals. The method was immunoSEQ multiplex PCR; TCRdb's version includes in-frame clones alone and lacks a portion of them. The sample consists of more than 2,000,000 clones, more than 90% of them appearing once. Sequencing was carried out using naive CD4+ T cells sorted from blood. Subset: CD45RA+ positively selected. Receptors were obtained from a man aged 18 to 29 in good health.

The chain uses TRBV9 and TRBJ2-1; TRBD1 or TRBD2 may be the D gene (5 bases each). The CDR3 is 14 residues long. Germline assignment: CDR1 SGDLS and CDR2 YYNGEE. Trimming cost V 3 bases and J 0 bases, with 7 bases left between them. CDR3 protein: CASSAGPSYNEQFF. CDR3 bases: TGTGCCAGCAGCGCGGGGCCCTCCTACAATGAGCAGTTCTTC.

The CDR3 loop is CASSWSFPGNTIYF. In DNA form, the CDR3 reads TGTGCCAGCAGCTGGTCCTTTCCTGGAAACACCATATATTTT. The chain recombines TRBV11-2 with TRBJ1-3, with D uncertain. Germline V gene sequence: CDR1 SGHAT, CDR2 FQNNGV. The CDR3 spans 14 residues. V was trimmed by 4 bases and J by 2 bases, leaving 9 bases between them.

The V call is TRBV11-2, the J call TRBJ1-6; 11 nucleotides agree with TRBD1. The germline V gene has CDR1 SGHAT and CDR2 FQNNGV. Trimming took 7 bases from V and 9 from J; bases not matched to a gene: 8. The length of the CDR3 is 15 residues. The CDR3 loop reads CASTLPGTGGSPLHF. CDR3 coding DNA: TGTGCCAGCACTCTCCCGGGGACAGGGGGTTCACCCCTCCACTTT.

The chain joins TRBV30 to TRBJ2-2; D unresolved. CDR3 length: 15 amino acids. Germline assignment: CDR1 GTSNPN and CDR2 SVGIG (reference sequence). V was cut by 0 bases and J by 2 bases, with 10 bases left in between. The CDR3 DNA follows: TGTGCCTGGAGTGTCCCCTTGTACAACACCGGGGAGCTGTTTTTT. It is translated as CAWSVPLYNTGELFF.

This clone has just one count. The CDR3, as DNA: TGTGCAAGTCGCTTTTACCCTAGACGATGTGGCTACACCTTC. Translating it yields CASRFYPRRCGYTF. The rearrangement joins TRBV12-2 to TRBJ1-2. TRBV12-2 is a pseudogene. This CDR3 region has 14 residues.

This chain links TRBV9 with TRBJ2-5; D is uncertain. Per the germline V gene, CDR1 is SGDLS and CDR2 is YYNGEE. The CDR3 consists of 13 residues. V was trimmed by 3 bases and J by 5 bases, leaving 11 bases between them. CDR3 region: CASSGGLLETQYF. The CDR3 DNA sequence: TGTGCCAGCAGCGGCGGTTTGTTGGAGACCCAGTACTTC.

The CDR3 loop reads CAWSEVASVQHF. The DNA of the CDR3 is TGTGCCTGGAGTGAGGTCGCCTCAGTCCAGCATTTT. The V gene is TRBV30, the J gene TRBJ1-5; no definite D call. V was cut by 1 base and J by 12 bases, with 13 bases left in between. CDR1 and CDR2 from the germline V gene are GTSNPN and SVGIG (reference sequence). This CDR3 has 12 residues.

This sequence joins TRBV7-9 and TRBJ1-1, with D unresolved. This CDR3 comprises 15 residues. Germline V gives CDR1 SEHNR, CDR2 FQNEAQ (reference sequence). V lost 5 bases and J lost 0, with 13 bases in between. The CDR3 here is CASSIGGSVNTEAFF. The DNA of the CDR3 is TGTGCCAGCAGCATCGGTGGCTCGGTGAACACTGAAGCTTTCTTT.

V is TRBV13 and J is TRBJ2-5, with a tentative D call TRBD1 (6 bases). V was shortened by 3 bases and J by 4 bases, with 12 bases between the two germline ends. From germline, CDR1 is PRHDT and CDR2 FYEKMQ (reference sequence). This CDR3 contains 14 residues. The CDR3 is CASSFGQIVETQYF. In DNA form, the CDR3 reads TGTGCCAGCAGCTTTGGACAGATCGTAGAGACCCAGTACTTC.

This clone was seen just once. The rearrangement joins TRBV6-4 to TRBJ1-2, with D perhaps matching TRBD1 (5 bases). This CDR3 is built from 13 residues. The V end lost 4 bases, the J end lost 4 bases, and 10 bases lay between the germline ends. Germline CDR1 and CDR2: MRHNA and SNTAGT. The CDR3 bases are TGTGCCAGCAGTGTAGGGCAGGGCTATGGCTACACCTTC. Residues: CASSVGQGYGYTF.

With regard to this clone: In the same sample, other DNA sequences code for this CDR3. This chain joins TRBV7-2 and TRBJ1-2; no firm D call. Germline values: CDR1 SGHTA, CDR2 FQGNSA. The CDR3 spans 13 residues. Trimming removed 5 bases from V and 1 base from J, with 8 bases in between. The CDR3 bases are TGTGCCAGCAGCCTGGACGGTAACTATGGCTACACCTTC. Protein sequence: CASSLDGNYGYTF.